The 16 T cell receptor beta chains reported below all come from one sample, sequenced in a study of blood T cell repertoires in COVID-19. Clones were sequenced by immunoSEQ multiplex PCR, and TCRdb holds only the in-frame ones, with some missing. The sample contains around 80,000 clones, around 81% of which appear only once. The source material was peripheral blood. These receptors all come from a human donor in a cohort sampled during active COVID-19.

With respect to this clone: The same CDR3 is also encoded by other DNA sequences in this sample. The chain uses TRBV9 and TRBJ1-5, with TRBD1 as a possible D gene (5 bases). The CDR3 has 14 residues. CDR1 and CDR2 from the germline V gene are SGDLS and YYNGEE. Trimming took off 0 bases at V and 3 bases at J, with 7 bases between the two ends. The CDR3 coding sequence is TGTGCCAGCAGCGTAGGGGGCAACAATCAGCCCCAGCATTTT. Amino acids: CASSVGGNNQPQHF. The variable domain in full, completed from reference TRBV9 and TRBJ1-5, reads DSGVTQTPKHLITATGQRVTLRCSPRSGDLSVYWYQQSLDQGLQFLIQYYNGEERAKGNILERFSAQQFPDLHSELNLSSLELGDSALYFCASSVGGNNQPQHFGDGTRLSIL.

The CDR3 loop is CASSQQLGTGELFF. The CDR3 region has the DNA TGTGCCAGCAGCCAACAACTAGGGACCGGGGAGCTGTTTTTT. The genes are TRBV14 and TRBJ2-2; weak D call: TRBD2 (5 bases). Trimming removed 2 bases at V and 5 bases at J, with 9 bases between. The germline CDR1 and CDR2 sequences are SGHDN and FVKESK. The CDR3 runs 14 residues.

The DNA of the CDR3 is TGTGCCAGCAGCGTAGAAATACTAGCGGGGAGGTCTAGCACAGATACGCAGTATTTT. It is translated as CASSVEILAGRSSTDTQYF. The chain links TRBV9 to TRBJ2-3; TRBD2 matches 10 bases. This CDR3 spans 19 amino acids. J gave up 0 bases and V 0 bases, and 10 bases lay outside the gene matches. CDR1 SGDLS and CDR2 YYNGEE come from the germline V gene.

The chain uses TRBV2 and TRBJ1-5; D is uncertain. V was clipped by 3 bases and J by 0 bases, with 3 bases between them. The CDR3 length is 13 residues. The germline V gene has CDR1 SNHLY and CDR2 FYNNEI. In nucleotides, the CDR3 is TGTGCCAGCAGTGACAATAGCAATCAGCCCCAGCATTTT. Translating it yields CASSDNSNQPQHF. The variable domain in full, with the rest retrieved from reference TRBV2 and TRBJ1-5, is EPEVTQTPSHQVTQMGQEVILRCVPISNHLYFYWYRQILGQKVEFLVSFYNNEISEKSEIFDDQFSVERPDGSNFTLKIRSTKLEDSAMYFCASSDNSNQPQHFGDGTRLSIL.

This clone has a single count. The rearrangement uses TRBV29-1 and TRBJ2-5, with 7 bases aligning to TRBD2. The ends lost 4 bases at V and 4 bases at J; junction bases unmatched: 6. This CDR3 region has 13 residues. The V gene's germline CDR1 is SQVTM and CDR2 ANQGSEA. CDR3: CSVVPGRGETQYF. The CDR3 bases are TGCAGCGTTGTGCCAGGGAGGGGAGAGACCCAGTACTTC.

The chain uses TRBV5-1 and TRBJ1-6; 8 bases align to TRBD1. The CDR3 runs 18 residues. From germline, CDR1 is SGHRS and CDR2 YFSETQ. V lost 4 bases to trimming and J lost 0 bases; unmatched junction nucleotides: 9. The chain's CDR3 is CASSPGDRPSSYNSPLHF. CDR3 DNA: TGCGCCAGCAGCCCGGGGGACAGGCCGAGCTCCTATAATTCACCCCTCCACTTT.

The V and J genes are TRBV3-1 (or the pseudogene TRBV3-2) and TRBJ2-7; D possibly corresponds to TRBD2 (6 bases). The CDR3 spans 14 residues. Germline lookup yields CDR1 LGHDT and CDR2 YNNKEL (reference sequence). V dropped 0 bases and J dropped 4 bases, with 10 bases sitting between them. CDR3 residues: CASSQEGGLYEQYF. The CDR3 DNA follows: TGTGCCAGCAGCCAAGAGGGGGGTCTTTACGAGCAGTACTTC.

J is TRBJ2-5 and V is TRBV11-3, with a weak D call TRBD1 (6 bases). CDR3 length: 14 residues. Germline V lookup: CDR1 SGHNT, CDR2 YENEEA. The V end was cut by 3 bases, the J end by 4 bases, with 12 bases between. The CDR3 DNA sequence: TGTGCCAGCAGCTTTGGGGGCTTGGGAGAGACCCAGTACTTC. Protein: CASSFGGLGETQYF.

The V call is TRBV3-1 (or the pseudogene TRBV3-2), the J call TRBJ2-6; weak D call: TRBD2 (5 bases). With 1 base removed from V and 0 bases from J, the gap between germline ends came to 7 bases. This CDR3 spans 16 amino acids. Germline values: CDR1 LGHDT, CDR2 YNNKEL (reference sequence). The CDR3 reads CASSQAGGSGANVLTF. The DNA for the CDR3 is TGTGCCAGCAGCCAAGCCGGAGGCTCTGGGGCCAACGTCCTGACTTTC.

This rearrangement joins TRBV11-2 to TRBJ2-2, with a weak D call TRBD2 (6 bases). V lost 5 bases and J lost 7, with 14 bases in between. Germline V gene data show CDR1 as SGHAT and CDR2 as FQNNGV. The CDR3 covers 14 residues. CDR3 nucleotide sequence: TGTGCCAGCAGCCGAGGTGGGGGAGGCGGGGAGCTGTTTTTT. It translates to CASSRGGGGGELFF. The full variable domain, its missing parts supplied by reference TRBV11-2 and TRBJ2-2, is EAGVAQSPRYKIIEKRQSVAFWCNPISGHATLYWYQQILGQGPKLLIQFQNNGVVDDSQLPKDRFSAERLKGVDSTLKIQPAKLEDSAVYLCASSRGGGGGELFFGEGSRLTVL.

V and J are TRBV7-9 and TRBJ2-1; 11 bases agree with TRBD2. Trimming at V came to 5 bases and at J to 4 bases, leaving 1 base not matched to a gene. The CDR3 is 14 amino acids. Germline V gene sequence: CDR1 SEHNR, CDR2 FQNEAQ (reference sequence). The CDR3 reads CASSPSGGYNEQFF. The CDR3 DNA is TGTGCCAGCAGCCCTAGCGGGGGGTACAATGAGCAGTTCTTC. The full variable domain, rest sourced from reference TRBV7-9 and TRBJ2-1, is DTGVSQNPRHKITKRGQNVTFRCDPISEHNRLYWYRQTLGQGPEFLTYFQNEAQLEKSRLLSDRFSAERPKGSFSTLEIQRTEQGDSAMYLCASSPSGGYNEQFFGPGTRLTVL.

The rearrangement links TRBV5-1 to TRBJ1-3; TRBD1 might be the D (5 bases). Per the germline V gene, CDR1 is SGHRS and CDR2 is YFSETQ. This CDR3 comprises 16 residues. Trimming cost V 0 bases and J 2 bases, with 12 bases left between them. The CDR3 DNA is TGCGCCAGCAGCTTGGGATCCACAGGAACTGGAAACACCATATATTTT. Protein product: CASSLGSTGTGNTIYF. Full variable domain (missing parts from reference TRBV5-1 and TRBJ1-3): KAGVTQTPRYLIKTRGQQVTLSCSPISGHRSVSWYQQTPGQGLQFLFEYFSETQRNKGNFPGRFSGRQFSNSRSEMNVSTLELGDSALYLCASSLGSTGTGNTIYFGEGSWLTVV.

The chain has TRBV24-1 and TRBJ1-1; TRBD1 agrees at 9 bases. From germline, CDR1 is KGHDR and CDR2 SFDVKD. V shed 4 bases, J shed 5 bases, and the junction held 4 bases outside the gene matches. The CDR3 runs to 14 residues. The CDR3 DNA is TGTGCCACCAGTGAAGACAGGGGGGGAACTGAAGCTTTCTTT. This encodes CATSEDRGGTEAFF.

This chain connects TRBV7-9 to TRBJ2-3; 7 bases are shared with TRBD2. With V trimmed by 2 bases and J by 7 bases, 6 bases remained unmatched. CDR1 SEHNR and CDR2 FQNEAQ come from the germline V gene (reference sequence). The CDR3 totals 14 residues. The CDR3 region is CASSLSGIENTQYF. The CDR3 region has the DNA TGTGCCAGCAGCTTAAGCGGGATCGAAAATACGCAGTATTTT.

The V gene is TRBV20-1, the J gene TRBJ2-1; D is ambiguous. Germline CDR1 reads DFQATT; CDR2 reads SNEGSKA (reference sequence). This CDR3 has 11 residues. Trimming cost V 7 bases and J 4 bases, with 8 bases left between them. CDR3 loop: CSVTPYNEQFF. The CDR3 region has the DNA TGCAGTGTGACACCGTACAATGAGCAGTTCTTC.

This rearrangement joins TRBV29-1 to TRBJ1-1, with 10 nucleotides matching TRBD1. The trim removed 6 bases at V and 2 bases at J, leaving 6 bases unmatched. Germline V gene sequence: CDR1 SQVTM, CDR2 ANQGSEA. The CDR3 has 14 residues. The CDR3 DNA follows: TGCAGCGTGAGGGGGACAGGGGTTAACACTGAAGCTTTCTTT. Amino acid sequence: CSVRGTGVNTEAFF.